The next 21 T cell receptor beta chains were all read from a single sample in a study of T-cell memory formation after mild COVID-19. TCRdb fed the 5' RACE reads into MiXCR, producing one record per CDR3 protein. Among 100,000 to 150,000 distinct CDR3 sequences listed, roughly 6% were seen once. The specimen was PBMCs or a T cell subset sorted from them (not recorded which). Source of these receptors: an adult woman who had mild COVID-19 (a few samples of this study predate the infection). Cell type and time point are not known.

This clonotype was seen at least ten times. This rearrangement joins TRBV6-5 to TRBJ2-1, with 8 nucleotides matching TRBD1. V shed 4 bases and J 2 bases; nucleotides not matched to a gene: 4. Germline loops: CDR1 MNHEY, CDR2 SVGAGI. This CDR3 spans 15 amino acids. For the CDR3, the DNA is TGTGCCAGCAGTTCCGGACAGGGCACCTACAATGAGCAGTTCTTC. Translated: CASSSGQGTYNEQFF.

This clonotype was picked up a small number of times. The genes are TRBV3-1 and TRBJ1-5; tentatively, D is TRBD1 (5 bases). The germline gives CDR1 LGHDT, CDR2 YNNKEL (reference sequence). This CDR3 has 11 amino acids. The germline V and J ends were trimmed by 1 base and 13 bases, with 8 bases remaining between them. The CDR3, as DNA: TGTGCCAGCAGCCAAGGGGGCAGGCAGCATTTT. The encoded protein is CASSQGGRQHF.

There are many counts of this clonotype. The chain recombines TRBV5-1 with TRBJ1-2, with D possibly being TRBD1 (5 bases). CDR1 is SGHRS, CDR2 YFSETQ, per germline. V was cut by 0 bases and J by 4 bases, with 13 bases left in between. This CDR3 is 15 amino acids long. The CDR3 coding sequence is TGCGCCAGCAGCTTGGCCATCGACAGTAGCTATGGCTACACCTTC. This encodes CASSLAIDSSYGYTF.

In its sample, this clonotype was seen many times. The chain couples TRBV7-2 to TRBJ2-7, with TRBD2 identical over 11 bases. Germline V lookup: CDR1 SGHTA, CDR2 FQGNSA. Germline trimming cut 5 bases from V and 3 bases from J; bases unmatched to any gene: 9. This CDR3 has 16 residues. CDR3 amino acids: CASSVTSGSPFYEQYF. CDR3 nucleotide sequence: TGTGCCAGCAGCGTCACTAGCGGGAGCCCTTTCTACGAGCAGTACTTC.

CDR3 sequence: CSARDNTVGVQGMGQPQHF. The CDR3 bases are TGCAGTGCTAGAGATAACACCGTCGGGGTGCAGGGGATGGGTCAGCCCCAGCATTTT. The chain employs TRBV20-1 and TRBJ1-5; possible D gene TRBD1, 6 bases. CDR1 is DFQATT and CDR2 is SNEGSKA in the germline V gene (reference sequence). Between the trimmed V and J ends, which lost 0 bases and 6 bases, there was a span of 27 bases. The CDR3 is 19 amino acids.

The rearrangement uses TRBV4-2 and TRBJ1-2; 8 bases align to TRBD1. The V segment lost 2 bases and the J segment 0 bases; nucleotides outside the gene matches: 5. This CDR3 has 16 amino acids. Germline CDR1 LGHNA, CDR2 YNFKEQ. CDR3 sequence (DNA): TGTGCCAGCAGCCAACAAGGGACAGGTTCTAACTATGGCTACACCTTC. It encodes CASSQQGTGSNYGYTF.

As to this clonotype: At one end, the junction sequence differs from germline, possibly due to a read error. The genes are TRBV7-3 and TRBJ2-1; 10 nucleotides agree with TRBD1. Germline CDR1 is SGHTA and CDR2 is FQGTGA. This CDR3 has 15 amino acids. The CDR3 loop reads CSSSLRQGARNEQFF. CDR3 coding DNA: TGTTCCAGCAGCTTACGACAGGGGGCTCGCAATGAGCAGTTCTTC.

This clonotype was recorded many times. The CDR3 spells CASSYSSGWWNTQYF. As DNA, the CDR3 is TGTGCCAGCAGTTACTCGTCTGGGTGGTGGAATACGCAGTATTTT. This sequence joins TRBV6-5 and TRBJ2-3, with D uncertain. The germline V gene encodes CDR1 MNHEY and CDR2 SVGAGI. This CDR3 has 15 residues. Trimming stripped 0 bases from V and 7 bases from J, with 14 bases between.

This clonotype was recorded at least ten times. The chain joins TRBV5-1 to TRBJ2-3; no clear D gene. V was shortened by 4 bases and J by 5 bases, with 11 bases between the two germline ends. The CDR3 runs to 13 residues. The germline gives CDR1 SGHRS, CDR2 YFSETQ. CDR3 loop: CASSEGRRDTQYF. For the CDR3, the DNA is TGCGCCAGCAGCGAAGGGCGTAGAGATACGCAGTATTTT. Full variable domain (remainder filled in from reference TRBV5-1 and TRBJ2-3): KAGVTQTPRYLIKTRGQQVTLSCSPISGHRSVSWYQQTPGQGLQFLFEYFSETQRNKGNFPGRFSGRQFSNSRSEMNVSTLELGDSALYLCASSEGRRDTQYFGPGTRLTVL.

The table lists this clonotype with a few counts. This chain links TRBV24-1 with TRBJ1-1; D is perhaps TRBD1 (6 bases). Germline CDR1 and CDR2: KGHDR and SFDVKD. Trimming cost V 7 bases and J 4 bases, with 12 bases left between them. The CDR3 has 13 residues. CDR3 loop: CATRGVGATEAFF. In nucleotides, the CDR3 is TGTGCCACCAGAGGTGTGGGGGCCACTGAAGCTTTCTTT.

The chain is built from TRBV7-2 and TRBJ1-1; the match to TRBD1 covers 8 bases. Germline V lookup: CDR1 SGHTA, CDR2 FQGNSA. V gave up 0 bases and J gave up 4 bases; unmatched junction bases: 7. This CDR3 has 16 residues. The CDR3 region is CASSLAPTGGGTEAFF. CDR3 nucleotides: TGTGCCAGCAGCTTAGCACCTACAGGGGGTGGCACTGAAGCTTTCTTT. Combining the CDR3 with reference TRBV7-2 and TRBJ1-1 gives the whole variable domain GAGVSQSPSNKVTEKGKDVELRCDPISGHTALYWYRQSLGQGLEFLIYFQGNSAPDKSGLPSDRFSAERTGGSVSTLTIQRTQQEDSAVYLCASSLAPTGGGTEAFFGQGTRLTVV.

The J gene is TRBJ2-1, the V gene TRBV15; a weak D match, TRBD2 (5 bases). The CDR3 contains 17 residues. Germline V gene data show CDR1 as LNHNV and CDR2 as YYDKDF (reference sequence). Trimming removed 1 base from V and 2 bases from J, with 15 bases in between. The CDR3 region is CATSRVTRSGPYNEQFF. As DNA, the CDR3 is TGTGCCACCAGCAGAGTAACTAGGTCGGGCCCCTACAATGAGCAGTTCTTC.

This clonotype was seen only a few times. The chain is built from TRBV20-1 and TRBJ2-3; 9 nucleotides match TRBD1. The CDR3 extends over 13 amino acids. V shed 6 bases and J 4 bases; nucleotides not matched to a gene: 5. Germline V gene lookup returns CDR1 DFQATT and CDR2 SNEGSKA (reference sequence). The CDR3 is CSAVGQGPDTQYF. The CDR3 region has the DNA TGCAGTGCCGTGGGACAGGGCCCAGATACGCAGTATTTT.

A few counts support this clonotype. The rearrangement links TRBV3-1 to TRBJ2-1; maybe TRBD2 (6 bases). The germline V gene encodes CDR1 LGHDT and CDR2 YNNKEL (reference sequence). The CDR3 extends over 15 amino acids. The V gene lost 1 base and the J gene lost 1 base, with 8 bases spanning the gap. The CDR3 protein is CASSQAGVSYNEQFF. The CDR3, as DNA: TGTGCCAGCAGCCAAGCGGGAGTGTCCTACAATGAGCAGTTCTTC.

This clonotype was counted many times. The J gene is TRBJ1-1, the V gene TRBV5-1; 10 bases match TRBD1. Germline assignment: CDR1 SGHRS and CDR2 YFSETQ. Trimming at V came to 4 bases and at J to 7 bases, leaving 10 bases not matched to a gene. This CDR3 spans 15 amino acids. DNA for the CDR3: TGCGCCAGCAGCATTGACAGGGGGCTTACGAATGAAGCTTTCTTT. This codes for CASSIDRGLTNEAFF.

This clonotype was recorded at least ten times. The chain links TRBV5-1 to TRBJ2-3, with 10 bases matching TRBD2. The CDR3 totals 16 residues. V lost 2 bases and J lost 2; bases outside the gene matches: 5. Per the germline V gene, CDR1 is SGHRS and CDR2 is YFSETQ. CDR3 amino acids: CASSLQAGGPTDTQYF. In DNA, the CDR3 is TGCGCCAGCAGCTTACAAGCGGGGGGGCCCACAGATACGCAGTATTTT.

This clonotype has ten or more counts. The chain uses TRBV10-3 and TRBJ2-5; D is possibly TRBD2 (5 bases). CDR3 length: 13 residues. Trimming stripped 2 bases from V and 3 bases from J, with 7 bases between. The germline CDR1 and CDR2 sequences are ENHRY and SYGVKD. The CDR3: CAISEVGEETQYF. CDR3 nucleotide sequence: TGTGCCATCAGTGAGGTCGGGGAAGAGACCCAGTACTTC.

V is TRBV27 and J is TRBJ1-5; perhaps TRBD1 as D (5 bases). Germline lookup yields CDR1 MNHEY and CDR2 SMNVEV (reference sequence). V was pared by 3 bases and J by 5 bases, with 8 bases between. This CDR3 has 13 amino acids. This CDR3 reads CASSFREDQPQHF. DNA of the CDR3: TGTGCCAGCAGTTTCAGGGAGGATCAGCCCCAGCATTTT.

There are many counts of this clonotype. The chain joins TRBV4-1 to TRBJ2-7, with TRBD2 identical over 8 bases. The length of the CDR3 is 15 residues. Germline CDR1 and CDR2: MGHRA and YSYEKL. V gave up 2 bases and J gave up 2 bases; unmatched junction bases: 5. This CDR3 reads CASSQPERGTYEQYF. The CDR3 nucleotides read TGCGCCAGCAGCCAACCCGAGCGGGGGACCTACGAGCAGTACTTC.

In its sample, this clonotype was seen a few times. This sequence joins TRBV5-1 and TRBJ2-3; D call uncertain. CDR3 length equals 13 residues. V lost 4 bases and J lost 6, with 12 bases in between. Germline CDR1 reads SGHRS; CDR2 reads YFSETQ. CDR3 protein: CASSPRKADTQYF. The CDR3 DNA sequence: TGCGCCAGCAGCCCACGAAAAGCGGATACGCAGTATTTT. Looking up the rest from reference TRBV5-1 and TRBJ2-3 gives the full variable domain: KAGVTQTPRYLIKTRGQQVTLSCSPISGHRSVSWYQQTPGQGLQFLFEYFSETQRNKGNFPGRFSGRQFSNSRSEMNVSTLELGDSALYLCASSPRKADTQYFGPGTRLTVL.

This clonotype was seen more than once but under ten times. This chain connects TRBV24-1 to TRBJ2-2, with D possibly TRBD1 on 5 matching bases. Per germline, CDR1 KGHDR and CDR2 SFDVKD. This CDR3 is 14 amino acids long. V was shortened by 9 bases and J by 4 bases, with 14 bases between the two germline ends. The CDR3 sequence is CATGVTGSTGELFF. The CDR3 coding sequence is TGTGCCACCGGGGTAACAGGAAGCACCGGGGAGCTGTTTTTT.